The rows below give T cell receptor beta chains drawn from one sample of a study of pediatric ulcerative colitis. Assay: immunoSEQ multiplex PCR; the TCRdb copy retains only in-frame clones and omits some. This table holds about 60,000 clones, about 90% found once. Input material: blood. The receptors originated from a boy younger than 18 who was a control in a study of pediatric ulcerative colitis. CDR3s include the opening cysteine and the closing phenylalanine or tryptophan. The D gene is left open where the match is weak. Size is omitted from some rows. Given values are once, few, many or a class for expanded clones.

j_call,v_call,clone_size,d_call,cdr3_nt,cdr3_aa
TRBJ1-3,TRBV10-2,.,.,TGCGCCAGCAGTGAGTCGACAGTCTCTGGAAACACCATATATTTT,CASSESTVSGNTIYF
TRBJ1-2,TRBV6-6,.,.,TGTGCCAGCAGTTCTCTCTCTAACTATGGCTACACCTTC,CASSSLSNYGYTF
TRBJ1-3,TRBV6-6,.,.,TGTGCCAGCAGTTTTAAATCCTCTGGAAACACCATATATTTT,CASSFKSSGNTIYF
TRBJ2-7,TRBV4-3,.,TRBD1,TGCGCCAGCAGCCAAGGATCCGGGACAGGACGATTCCACGAGCAGTACTTC,CASSQGSGTGRFHEQYF
TRBJ1-2,TRBV5-1,.,.,TGCGCCAGCAGTAACGGACTCTATGGCTACACCTTC,CASSNGLYGYTF
TRBJ2-3,TRBV15,.,TRBD2,TGTGCCACCAGCAGAGATCCGGGTAGCGGGGGGGATACGCAGTATTTT,CATSRDPGSGGDTQYF
TRBJ1-5,TRBV19,.,TRBD1,TGTGCCAGTAGTGCGGACAGGGGCCGTTATCAGCCCCAGCATTTT,CASSADRGRYQPQHF
TRBJ1-1,TRBV25-1,.,.,TGTGCCAGCAGTGAATCGCAGGGAGGAACTGAAGCTTTCTTT,CASSESQGGTEAFF
TRBJ1-5,TRBV15,.,TRBD1,TGTGCCACCAGCAGGGACAGGGGGTCCGTTCAGCCCCAGCATTTT,CATSRDRGSVQPQHF
TRBJ2-2,TRBV19,.,.,TGTGCCAGTAGTCGGGGGACAGCGAACACCGGGGAGCTGTTTTTT,CASSRGTANTGELFF
TRBJ2-1,TRBV21-1,.,.,TGTGCCAGCAGCAAAGACGGCAGGTGCTCCTACAATGAGCAGTTCTTC,CASSKDGRCSYNEQFF
TRBJ2-3,TRBV6-4,few,.,TGTGCCAGCAGTCCCGCGGAGGGCGGGACAGATACGCAGTATTTT,CASSPAEGGTDTQYF
TRBJ2-7,TRBV7-3,.,.,TGTGCCAGCAGCTTAAAACAGGGATACGAGCAGTACTTC,CASSLKQGYEQYF
TRBJ2-3,TRBV30,.,TRBD2,TGTGCCTGGAGCGGGGGGGCTCCTACCACAGATACGCAGTATTTT,CAWSGGAPTTDTQYF
TRBJ2-6,TRBV27,.,.,TGTGCCAGCTCCCAAAGATATGTTTCTGGGGCCAACGTCCTGACTTTC,CASSQRYVSGANVLTF
TRBJ1-1,TRBV2,.,.,TGTGCCAGCAGTGTGTCAGTGAACACTGAAGCTTTCTTT,CASSVSVNTEAFF
TRBJ2-2,TRBV6-1,.,.,TGTGCCAGCAGTGAAGTCTTCAGGAGAGAGCTGTTTTTT,CASSEVFRRELFF
TRBJ2-1,TRBV4-1,.,.,TGCGCCAGCAGCCAAGAAAATCCTAGATTTTACAATGAGCAGTTCTTC,CASSQENPRFYNEQFF
TRBJ1-2,TRBV7-8,once,.,TGTGCCAGCAGCTTACGATGGCAGGGAGCTAACTATGGCTACACCTTC,CASSLRWQGANYGYTF
TRBJ2-7,TRBV7-9,once,.,TGTGCCAGCAGCCCGGGGCCCTGGGACTCTACACCCTACGAGCAGTACTTC,CASSPGPWDSTPYEQYF
TRBJ1-4,TRBV7-9,.,TRBD1,TGTGCCAGCAGCTGGGGGGACAGGGGTAATGAAAAACTGTTTTTT,CASSWGDRGNEKLFF
TRBJ2-6,TRBV10-3,.,TRBD1,TGTGCCATCAGTGGGGGACAGGGCTTCGGTGGGGCCAACGTCCTGACTTTC,CAISGGQGFGGANVLTF
TRBJ1-1,TRBV28,once,.,TGTGCCAGCAGTACTCTGCTCACTGAAGCTTTCTTT,CASSTLLTEAFF
TRBJ2-1,TRBV7-2,.,TRBD2,TGTGCCAGCAGCCCGCCGGGACTAGCGGGAGTCGATGAGCAGTTCTTC,CASSPPGLAGVDEQFF
TRBJ2-2,TRBV6-4,.,.,TGTGCCAGCAGTGACTCATCAGTTCGTGTGAACACCGGGGAGCTGTTTTTT,CASSDSSVRVNTGELFF
TRBJ1-3,TRBV28,.,.,TGTGCCAGCGGGAAAGGATTAGGGGCAGGGGCTGGAAACACCATATATTTT,CASGKGLGAGAGNTIYF
TRBJ1-3,TRBV25-1,once,.,TGTGCCAGCAGTGAACGAGGCCGCGTGGGGAAAAACACCATATATTTT,CASSERGRVGKNTIYF
TRBJ1-2,TRBV6-6,.,.,TGTGCCAGCAGAGATAGGGGACACATGCGGTATGGCTACACCTTC,CASRDRGHMRYGYTF
TRBJ1-1,TRBV6-5,.,.,TGTGCCAGCAGTTACAGGAGGGGAGGAACTGAAGCTTTCTTT,CASSYRRGGTEAFF
TRBJ1-3,TRBV19,.,.,TGTGCCAGTAGTATCTCTGGAAACACCATATATTTT,CASSISGNTIYF
TRBJ1-1,TRBV29-1,few,.,TGCAGCGCGAAACGTGCGGACACTGAAGCTTTCTTT,CSAKRADTEAFF
TRBJ2-1,TRBV27,.,.,TGTGCCAGCGCCCTTGCGGGGCTGGGCTACAATGAGCAGTTCTTC,CASALAGLGYNEQFF
TRBJ2-3,TRBV10-2,.,TRBD1,TGCGCCAGCAGTGAGGGGGACAGGGGTTACACAGATACGCAGTATTTT,CASSEGDRGYTDTQYF
TRBJ2-7,TRBV6-5,.,TRBD1,TGTGCCAGCAGTTCCCTTGGGGACAGTTACTACGAGCAGTACTTC,CASSSLGDSYYEQYF
TRBJ2-2,TRBV5-4,once,.,TGTGCCAGCAGCAAAGACAAGCGCACCGGGGAGCTGTTTTTT,CASSKDKRTGELFF
TRBJ2-6,TRBV11-2,.,TRBD1,TGTGCCAGCAGCCCCCCCCTCCTCAGGGGGCCTGGGGCCAACGTCCTGACTTTC,CASSPPLLRGPGANVLTF
TRBJ1-6,TRBV11-3,.,TRBD1,TGTGCCAGCAGCCCCCTCCGGACAGCGAGGAGAGGGGGCTCACCCCTCCACTTT,CASSPLRTARRGGSPLHF
TRBJ2-5,TRBV18,.,.,TGTGCCAGCTCATTCGGGCCATTCCAAGAGACCCAGTACTTC,CASSFGPFQETQYF
TRBJ2-3,TRBV6-4,.,TRBD2,TGTGCCAGCAGTGAGGGACTACCAGGGGATACGCAGTATTTT,CASSEGLPGDTQYF
TRBJ2-5,TRBV28,.,TRBD2,TGTGCCACCCGAGAGACTAGCGCTCAAGAGACCCAGTACTTC,CATRETSAQETQYF
TRBJ2-3,TRBV7-9,once,TRBD2,TGTGCCAGCAGCCCTCTGCGGGAGAGCACAGATACGCAGTATTTT,CASSPLRESTDTQYF
TRBJ2-1,TRBV7-7,.,TRBD1,TGTGCTAGCAGCTTATCGCTGGACAGGGGTCATGAGCAGTTCTTC,CASSLSLDRGHEQFF
TRBJ1-4,TRBV28,.,.,TGTGCCAGCAGCTCCTCCAGCGAAAAACTGTTTTTT,CASSSSSEKLFF
TRBJ2-5,TRBV5-1,.,TRBD2,TGCGCCAGCAGCCGCGGAGCGGGAGAGGTAGAGACCCAGTACTTC,CASSRGAGEVETQYF
TRBJ2-7,TRBV27,.,TRBD2,TGTGCCAGCAGCCGCGGTTCTAGCGGGGGGGAGTTCTACGAGCAGTACTTC,CASSRGSSGGEFYEQYF
TRBJ2-7,TRBV4-1,once,TRBD2,TGCGCCAGCAGCCTGGCTGGAAGCGGGAGCATGTACGAGCAGTACTTC,CASSLAGSGSMYEQYF
TRBJ2-7,TRBV6-5,.,.,TGTGCCAGCACCCCAGGTTGGCAGGGACCCTACGAGCAGTACTTC,CASTPGWQGPYEQYF
TRBJ1-6,TRBV5-1,.,.,TGCGCCAGCAGCTTGCAGGGTTTTAATTCACCCCTCCACTTT,CASSLQGFNSPLHF
TRBJ2-7,TRBV27,.,TRBD1,TGTGCCAGCAGTTCTATGACAGGGCAAAGGGAGCAGTACTTC,CASSSMTGQREQYF
TRBJ2-1,TRBV7-2,.,.,TGTGCCAGCAGCTTAGAACAGCGGAGGATCAATGAGCAGTTCTTC,CASSLEQRRINEQFF
TRBJ2-2,TRBV4-3,.,TRBD1,TGCGCCAGCAGCCAAGGAGGGGGCCCCGGGGAGCTGTTTTTT,CASSQGGGPGELFF
TRBJ2-1,TRBV7-3,few,.,TGTGCCAGCAGCCCCCGGGGCGGGACAGTGTTCTCCTACAATGAGCAGTTCTTC,CASSPRGGTVFSYNEQFF
TRBJ1-2,TRBV5-6,once,.,TGTGCCAGCAGCTTGCCTGTTGTCGGCAGGGGAAACTTGGCGTATGGCTACACCTTC,CASSLPVVGRGNLAYGYTF